These 13 T cell receptor beta chains share one sample of origin, sequenced in a study of Ad26.COV2.S vaccination and SARS-CoV-2 variants. Indicated treatment: roughly 18 received Ad26.COV2.S at low or high dose, single or two shots; 5 received placebo; per-sample allocation not given. It was on day 63 after the first vaccine or placebo injection that samples were taken. Assay: immunoSEQ multiplex PCR; the TCRdb copy retains only in-frame clones and omits some. The sample lists hundreds of thousands of clones, 80% to 90% occurring once. Sequences were derived from peripheral blood, sampled in a trial of Ad26.COV2.S vaccine versus placebo. The source of these receptors is a person aged 18 to 65 who received the Ad26.COV2.S COVID-19 vaccine or a placebo.

The V and J genes are TRBV6-5 and TRBJ1-2; D is perhaps TRBD1 (6 bases). Trimming left V 7 bases short and J 3 bases short, with 12 bases between. Germline lookup yields CDR1 MNHEY and CDR2 SVGAGI. CDR3 size: 13 residues. Here the CDR3 DNA reads TGTGCCAGCACCTCAGGGGAATACTATGGCTACACCTTC. Translated: CASTSGEYYGYTF.

The rearrangement joins TRBV24-1 to TRBJ1-2, with D maybe TRBD1 (5 bases). CDR3 length: 14 amino acids. Germline CDR1 is KGHDR and CDR2 is SFDVKD. With 9 bases removed from V and 4 bases from J, the gap between germline ends came to 17 bases. The CDR3 DNA reads as TGTGCCACCCAGGGCCCTCGGGGAAGCTATGGCTACACCTTC. Translation gives CATQGPRGSYGYTF.

The gene calls are TRBV24-1 and TRBJ2-2, with 7 bases lining up with TRBD1. V lost 9 bases and J lost 4; bases outside the gene matches: 7. CDR1 is KGHDR and CDR2 is SFDVKD in the germline V gene. This CDR3 contains 14 residues. CDR3 in amino acids: CATGRQGGTGELFF. In nucleotides, the CDR3 is TGTGCCACCGGCCGACAGGGCGGCACCGGGGAGCTGTTTTTT.

The rearrangement links TRBV5-4 to TRBJ2-5, with D perhaps given as TRBD1 or TRBD2 (6 bases each). V was pared by 0 bases and J by 4 bases, with 16 bases between. This CDR3 has 16 residues. Germline V gives CDR1 SGHNT, CDR2 YYREEE (reference sequence). The CDR3 DNA reads as TGTGCCAGCAGCTTGGCCGGAGGGGGGCGCGGAGAGACCCAGTACTTC. Its protein is CASSLAGGGRGETQYF.

This clone has a single count. This chain connects TRBV2 to TRBJ1-2; D is unresolved. V was pared by 7 bases and J by 0 bases, with 6 bases between. The germline gives CDR1 SNHLY, CDR2 FYNNEI. The CDR3 length is 12 residues. In DNA, the CDR3 is TGTGCCAGCAACCCTCCTAACTATGGCTACACCTTC. Translation gives CASNPPNYGYTF.

V usage is TRBV12-5 and J usage is TRBJ2-5, with D unclear. From germline, CDR1 is LGHNT and CDR2 FRNRAP. The CDR3 has 14 amino acids. Trimming removed 1 base at V and 0 bases at J, with 6 bases between. The CDR3 reads CASGLEFNQETQYF. DNA of the CDR3: TGTGCTAGTGGTTTGGAGTTCAACCAAGAGACCCAGTACTTC.

The gene calls are TRBV27 and TRBJ2-5; TRBD1 matches 8 bases. Per germline, CDR1 MNHEY and CDR2 SMNVEV (reference sequence). V shed 5 bases and J 1 base; nucleotides not matched to a gene: 6. The CDR3 runs to 15 residues. Written as DNA, the CDR3 is TGTGCCAGCAGTCAGGGGGCAGTTCCCCAAGAGACCCAGTACTTC. Its translation: CASSQGAVPQETQYF.

V and J are TRBV11-2 and TRBJ2-2; no definite D call. Trimming shortened V by 1 base and J by 2 bases, and 8 bases separated the two germline ends. The CDR3 loop spans 15 amino acids. Germline assignment: CDR1 SGHAT and CDR2 FQNNGV. CDR3: CASSLAGQNTGELFF. The CDR3, as DNA: TGTGCCAGCAGCTTAGCGGGCCAAAACACCGGGGAGCTGTTTTTT.

This chain connects TRBV3-1 (or the pseudogene TRBV3-2) to TRBJ2-5; 9 nucleotides align to TRBD2. In germline, CDR1 is LGHDT, CDR2 YNNKEL (reference sequence). The trim removed 2 bases at V and 7 bases at J, leaving 8 bases unmatched. This CDR3 is 15 amino acids long. CDR3 bases: TGTGCCAGCAGCCAACATCTAGCGGGGCTGGGGACCCAGTACTTC. Its protein product is CASSQHLAGLGTQYF.

The chain links TRBV3-1 (or the pseudogene TRBV3-2) to TRBJ2-1; 8 bases are shared with TRBD2. The CDR3 spans 17 residues. Germline CDR1 and CDR2: LGHDT and YNNKEL (reference sequence). V lost 7 bases to trimming and J lost 0 bases; unmatched junction nucleotides: 11. CDR3 bases: TGTGCCAGCACCCCAACTAGCGGAGGCAGCTCCTACAATGAGCAGTTCTTC. Protein sequence: CASTPTSGGSSYNEQFF.

The rearrangement joins TRBV30 to TRBJ2-3; D gene ambiguous. CDR3 size: 14 residues. V lost 3 bases and J lost 1, with 11 bases in between. Germline V CDR1 and CDR2: GTSNPN, SVGIG (reference sequence). CDR3 bases: TGTGCCTGGAGCCCGGGTTGGGGCACAGATACGCAGTATTTT. Its translation is CAWSPGWGTDTQYF.

CDR3 sequence (DNA): TGTGCCAGCAGCCAAGGATGGGTCGAGCAGTACTTC. This codes for CASSQGWVEQYF. V and J are TRBV3-1 (or the pseudogene TRBV3-2) and TRBJ2-7; D is unclear. CDR1 LGHDT and CDR2 YNNKEL come from the germline V gene (reference sequence). This CDR3 has 12 residues. V was cut by 1 base and J by 6 bases, with 7 bases left in between.

The chain links TRBV19 to TRBJ2-2, with D possibly TRBD1 on 6 matching bases. In germline, CDR1 is LNHDA, CDR2 SQIVND (reference sequence). V was trimmed by 4 bases and J by 5 bases, leaving 17 bases between them. The length of the CDR3 is 16 residues. The CDR3 coding sequence is TGTGCCAGTAGTACGAATACAGGGTACGGGACCGGGGAGCTGTTTTTT. Amino acids: CASSTNTGYGTGELFF.